The rows below give T cell receptor beta chains drawn from one sample of a study of blood T cell repertoires in COVID-19. Here immunoSEQ multiplex PCR was the method, and the copy in TCRdb shows in-frame clones only, minus some. The data hold about 22,000 clones, with over 80% observed a single time. Material: peripheral blood. Receptors originate from an elderly man with active or convalescent COVID-19. The CDR3 runs from the conserved cysteine through the conserved F or W. A D gene is named only where the DNA matches it firmly. The size field is filled for only some rows; it gives once, few, many or a size class.

clone_size,d_call,j_call,v_call,cdr3_aa,cdr3_nt
.,.,TRBJ2-5,TRBV19,CASSKRSRGGTQYF,TGTGCCAGTAGTAAAAGATCGCGGGGTGGGACCCAGTACTTC
.,TRBD2,TRBJ2-1,TRBV2,CAQGLAEYNEQFF,TGTGCCCAAGGACTAGCGGAGTACAATGAGCAGTTCTTC
medium-sized,.,TRBJ1-2,TRBV6-5,CASHKVGNYGYTF,TGTGCCAGCCACAAAGTCGGGAACTATGGCTACACCTTC
few,.,TRBJ1-2,TRBV6-6,CASSPQVYGYTF,TGTGCCAGCAGTCCCCAGGTGTATGGCTACACCTTC
once,TRBD1,TRBJ2-1,TRBV14,CASSQDLIGGGEQFF,TGTGCCAGCAGCCAAGATCTTATAGGGGGCGGTGAGCAGTTCTTC
.,TRBD1,TRBJ1-2,TRBV2,CASIGDRGGYTF,TGTGCCAGCATTGGGGACAGGGGAGGCTACACCTTC
.,TRBD1,TRBJ1-5,TRBV6-5,CASRTGADQPQHF,TGTGCCAGCCGGACAGGGGCGGATCAGCCCCAGCATTTT
.,TRBD2,TRBJ2-5,TRBV4-2,CASSRGTSGFQETQYF,TGTGCCAGCAGCCGAGGGACTAGCGGGTTCCAAGAGACCCAGTACTTC
.,.,TRBJ1-1,TRBV7-8,CASSLVRVLSWNTEAFF,TGTGCCAGCAGCTTGGTCAGGGTATTATCGTGGAACACTGAAGCTTTCTTT
.,TRBD1,TRBJ2-7,TRBV5-1,CASSTGTGGREQYF,TGCGCCAGCAGCACCGGGACAGGGGGCAGGGAGCAGTACTTC
once,TRBD1,TRBJ2-7,TRBV7-2,CASRSTGVHEQYF,TGTGCCAGCAGAAGTACAGGGGTCCACGAGCAGTACTTC
.,.,TRBJ1-1,TRBV10-3,CAIGQPVNTEAFF,TGTGCCATCGGGCAGCCGGTCAACACTGAAGCTTTCTTT
.,TRBD1,TRBJ2-1,TRBV11-2,CASSINRGLLRNEQFF,TGTGCCAGCAGCATAAACAGGGGGCTATTACGCAATGAGCAGTTCTTC
.,TRBD2,TRBJ2-1,TRBV7-8,CASSLALAGGPLLNEQFF,TGTGCCAGCAGCTTAGCGTTAGCGGGGGGACCCCTTTTGAATGAGCAGTTCTTC
.,TRBD2,TRBJ2-2,TRBV19,CASKGGPSGNTGELFF,TGTGCCAGTAAGGGAGGGCCTAGCGGTAACACCGGGGAGCTGTTTTTT
.,TRBD2,TRBJ2-5,TRBV6-6,CASSLGGGGRGETQYF,TGTGCCAGCAGTTTGGGAGGAGGCGGGAGGGGAGAGACCCAGTACTTC
.,.,TRBJ2-3,TRBV19,CASKAQGIRSTDTQYF,TGTGCCAGTAAAGCCCAGGGTATTAGAAGCACAGATACGCAGTATTTT
.,TRBD1,TRBJ1-2,TRBV4-3,CASSRTGSPYGYTF,TGCGCCAGCAGCCGGACAGGGTCCCCCTATGGCTACACCTTC
.,TRBD2,TRBJ2-3,TRBV4-2,CASRREVGVSTDTQYF,TGTGCCAGCAGGCGGGAGGTGGGAGTTTCGACAGATACGCAGTATTTT
once,TRBD1,TRBJ1-1,TRBV15,CATSESRGRGTEAFF,TGTGCCACCAGCGAGAGCAGGGGGCGCGGAACTGAAGCTTTCTTT
.,TRBD2,TRBJ2-7,TRBV6-5,CASRAASGYEQYF,TGTGCCAGCAGGGCGGCTAGCGGCTACGAGCAGTACTTC
.,.,TRBJ1-1,TRBV18,CASSRGRLNSNTEAFF,TGTGCCAGCTCACGAGGGCGACTCAACTCGAACACTGAAGCTTTCTTT
once,TRBD1,TRBJ2-1,TRBV14,CASSQTGWSEQFF,TGTGCCAGCAGCCAGACAGGGTGGAGTGAGCAGTTCTTC
few,.,TRBJ2-2,TRBV28,CASRPVGSLNTGELFF,TGTGCCAGCAGACCCGTTGGGAGCCTGAACACCGGGGAGCTGTTTTTT
.,.,TRBJ2-1,TRBV7-9,CASSLRGRGADEQFF,TGTGCCAGCAGCTTACGGGGCAGGGGAGCCGATGAGCAGTTCTTC